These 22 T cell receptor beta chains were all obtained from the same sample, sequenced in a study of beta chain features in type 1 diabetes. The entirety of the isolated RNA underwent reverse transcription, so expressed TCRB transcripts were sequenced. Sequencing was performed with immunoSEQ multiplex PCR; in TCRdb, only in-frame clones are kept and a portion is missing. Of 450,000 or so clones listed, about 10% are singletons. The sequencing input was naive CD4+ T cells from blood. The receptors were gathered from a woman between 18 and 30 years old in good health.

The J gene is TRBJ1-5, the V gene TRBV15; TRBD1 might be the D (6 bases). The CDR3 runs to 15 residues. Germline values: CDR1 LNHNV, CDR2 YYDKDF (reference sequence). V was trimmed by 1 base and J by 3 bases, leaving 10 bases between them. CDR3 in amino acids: CATSRGGQINQPQHF. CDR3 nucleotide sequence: TGTGCCACCAGCAGAGGCGGACAGATCAATCAGCCCCAGCATTTT.

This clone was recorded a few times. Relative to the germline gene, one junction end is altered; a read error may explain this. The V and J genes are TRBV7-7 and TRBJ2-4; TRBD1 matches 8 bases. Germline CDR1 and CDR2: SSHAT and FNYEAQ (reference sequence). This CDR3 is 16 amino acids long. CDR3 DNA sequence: TGTGCTAGCAGCTTTGCGACAGGGGAAACGCGAAACATTCAGTACTTC. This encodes CASSFATGETRNIQYF.

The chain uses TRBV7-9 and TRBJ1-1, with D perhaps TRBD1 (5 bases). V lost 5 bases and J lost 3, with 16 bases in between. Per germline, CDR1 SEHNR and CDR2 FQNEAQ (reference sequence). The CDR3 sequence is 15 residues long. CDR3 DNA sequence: TGTGCCAGCAGCCGCATCCTGGGGGAACACACTGAAGCTTTCTTT. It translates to CASSRILGEHTEAFF.

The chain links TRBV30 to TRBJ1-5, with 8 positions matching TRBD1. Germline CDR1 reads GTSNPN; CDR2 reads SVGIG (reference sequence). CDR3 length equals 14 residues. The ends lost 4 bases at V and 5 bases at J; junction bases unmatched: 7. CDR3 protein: CAWTTGRGHQPQHF. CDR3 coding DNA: TGTGCCTGGACGACGGGCAGGGGGCATCAGCCCCAGCATTTT. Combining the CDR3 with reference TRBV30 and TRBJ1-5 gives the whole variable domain SQTIHQWPATLVQPVGSPLSLECTVEGTSNPNLYWYRQAAGRGLQLLFYSVGIGQISSEVPQNLSASRPQDRQFILSSKKLLLSDSGFYLCAWTTGRGHQPQHFGDGTRLSIL.

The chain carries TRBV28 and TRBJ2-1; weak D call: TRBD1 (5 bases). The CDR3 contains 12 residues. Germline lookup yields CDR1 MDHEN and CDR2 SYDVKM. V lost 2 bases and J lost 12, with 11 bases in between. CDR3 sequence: CASSLKGSAQFF. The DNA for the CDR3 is TGTGCCAGCAGTTTAAAGGGGTCCGCGCAGTTCTTC.

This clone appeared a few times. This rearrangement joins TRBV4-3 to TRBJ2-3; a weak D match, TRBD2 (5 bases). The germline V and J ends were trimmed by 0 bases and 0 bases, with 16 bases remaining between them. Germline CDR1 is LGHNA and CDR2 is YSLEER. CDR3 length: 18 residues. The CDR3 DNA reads TGCGCCAGCAGCCAAGAGATGGGCACGGGATTTAGCACAGATACGCAGTATTTT. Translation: CASSQEMGTGFSTDTQYF.

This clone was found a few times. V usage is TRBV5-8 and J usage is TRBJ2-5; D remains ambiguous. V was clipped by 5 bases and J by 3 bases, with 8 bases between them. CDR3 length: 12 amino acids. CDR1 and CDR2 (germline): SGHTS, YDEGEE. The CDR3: CASSWGKETQYF. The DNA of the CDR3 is TGTGCCAGCAGTTGGGGAAAAGAGACCCAGTACTTC. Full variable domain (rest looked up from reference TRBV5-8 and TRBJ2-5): EAGVTQSPTHLIKTRGQQATLRCSPISGHTSVYWYQQALGLGLQFLLWYDEGEERNRGNFPPRFSGRQFPNYSSELNVNALELEDSALYLCASSWGKETQYFGPGTRLLVL.

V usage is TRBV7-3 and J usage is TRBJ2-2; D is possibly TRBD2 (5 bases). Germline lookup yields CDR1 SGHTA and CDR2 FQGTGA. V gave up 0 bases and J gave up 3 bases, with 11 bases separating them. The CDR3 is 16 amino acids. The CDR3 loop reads CASSLTGLDYTGELFF. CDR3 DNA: TGTGCCAGCAGCTTAACGGGGTTGGACTACACCGGGGAGCTGTTTTTT.

CDR3 sequence: CASSISGTGRGEAFF. The CDR3, as DNA: TGTGCCAGCAGTATATCCGGGACAGGGCGAGGTGAAGCTTTCTTT. The V gene is TRBV7-2, the J gene TRBJ1-1, with TRBD1 identical over 9 bases. Germline V gene sequence: CDR1 SGHTA, CDR2 FQGNSA. This CDR3 is 15 amino acids long. The V segment lost 6 bases and the J segment 7 bases; nucleotides outside the gene matches: 12. Using reference TRBV7-2 and TRBJ1-1 for the parts outside the CDR3, the full variable domain is GAGVSQSPSNKVTEKGKDVELRCDPISGHTALYWYRQSLGQGLEFLIYFQGNSAPDKSGLPSDRFSAERTGGSVSTLTIQRTQQEDSAVYLCASSISGTGRGEAFFGQGTRLTVV.

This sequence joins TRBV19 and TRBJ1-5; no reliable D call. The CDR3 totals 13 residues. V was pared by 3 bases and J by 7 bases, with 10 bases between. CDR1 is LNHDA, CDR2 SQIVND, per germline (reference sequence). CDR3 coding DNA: TGTGCCAGTAGTATTAGGGTCGAACAGCCCCAGCATTTT. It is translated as CASSIRVEQPQHF.

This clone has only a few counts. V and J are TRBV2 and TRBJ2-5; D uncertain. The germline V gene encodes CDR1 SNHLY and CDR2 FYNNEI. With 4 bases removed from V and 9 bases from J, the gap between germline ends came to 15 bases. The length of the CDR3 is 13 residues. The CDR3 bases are TGTGCCAGCAGTGGGCGAGAAGTCCTGCCCCAGTACTTC. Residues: CASSGREVLPQYF.

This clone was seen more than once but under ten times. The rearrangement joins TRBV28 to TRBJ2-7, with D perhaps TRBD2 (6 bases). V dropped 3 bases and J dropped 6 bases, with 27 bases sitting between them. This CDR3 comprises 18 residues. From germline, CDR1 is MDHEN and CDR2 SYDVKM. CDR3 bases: TGTGCCAGCAGTTTCCGGGTCGGCGTAGCGGCCGGTGGATTCGAGCAGTACTTC. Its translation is CASSFRVGVAAGGFEQYF.

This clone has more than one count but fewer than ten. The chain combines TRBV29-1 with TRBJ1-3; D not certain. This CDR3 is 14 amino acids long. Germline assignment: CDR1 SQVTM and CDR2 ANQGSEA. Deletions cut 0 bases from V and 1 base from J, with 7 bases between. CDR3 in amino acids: CSVEDQDSGNTIYF. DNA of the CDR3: TGCAGCGTTGAAGATCAAGATTCTGGAAACACCATATATTTT.

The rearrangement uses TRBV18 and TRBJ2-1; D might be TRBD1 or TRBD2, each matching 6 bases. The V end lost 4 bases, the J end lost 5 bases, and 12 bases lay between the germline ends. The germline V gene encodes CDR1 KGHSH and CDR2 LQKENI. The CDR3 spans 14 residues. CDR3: CASSQTGTHNEQFF. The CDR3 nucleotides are TGTGCCAGCTCACAAACAGGGACTCACAATGAGCAGTTCTTC.

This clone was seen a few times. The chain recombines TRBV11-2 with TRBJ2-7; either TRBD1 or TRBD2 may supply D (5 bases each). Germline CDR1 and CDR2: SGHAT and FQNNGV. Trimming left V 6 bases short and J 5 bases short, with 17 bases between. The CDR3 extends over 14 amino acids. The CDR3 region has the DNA TGTGCCAGCAGAGTGGGACCCAGAGGCGACGAGCAGTACTTC. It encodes CASRVGPRGDEQYF.

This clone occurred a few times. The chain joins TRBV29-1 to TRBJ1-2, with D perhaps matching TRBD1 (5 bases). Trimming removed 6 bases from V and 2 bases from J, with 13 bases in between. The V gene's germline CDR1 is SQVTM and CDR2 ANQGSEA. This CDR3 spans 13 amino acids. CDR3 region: CSVWGGTNYGYTF. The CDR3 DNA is TGCAGCGTCTGGGGGGGGACGAACTATGGCTACACCTTC.

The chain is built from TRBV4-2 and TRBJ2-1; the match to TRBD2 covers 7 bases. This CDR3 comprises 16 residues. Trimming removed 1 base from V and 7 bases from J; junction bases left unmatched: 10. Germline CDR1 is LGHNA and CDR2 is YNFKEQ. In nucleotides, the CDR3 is TGTGCCAGCAGCCAAGTGGGCACAGGAGCGGGGAATGAGCAGTTCTTC. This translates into CASSQVGTGAGNEQFF.

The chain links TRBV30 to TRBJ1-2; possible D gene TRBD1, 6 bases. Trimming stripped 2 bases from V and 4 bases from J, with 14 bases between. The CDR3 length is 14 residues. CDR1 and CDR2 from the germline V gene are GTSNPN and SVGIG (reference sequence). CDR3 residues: CAWSKDRLGYGYTF. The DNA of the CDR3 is TGTGCCTGGAGTAAGGACAGATTAGGCTATGGCTACACCTTC.

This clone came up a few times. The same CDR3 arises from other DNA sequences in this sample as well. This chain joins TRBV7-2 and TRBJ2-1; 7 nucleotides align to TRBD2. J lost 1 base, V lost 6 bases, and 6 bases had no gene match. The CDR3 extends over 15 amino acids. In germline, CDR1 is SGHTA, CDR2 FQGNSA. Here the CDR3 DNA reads TGTGCCAGCAGTTTTAGCGGGTCTTCCTACAATGAGCAGTTCTTC. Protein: CASSFSGSSYNEQFF.

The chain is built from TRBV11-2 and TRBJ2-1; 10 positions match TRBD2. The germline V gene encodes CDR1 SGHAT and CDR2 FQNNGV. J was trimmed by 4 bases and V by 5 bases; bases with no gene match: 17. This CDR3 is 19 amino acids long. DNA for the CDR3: TGTGCCAGCAGCCGCAACTGGGCGAAAATTAGCGGGAGGTACAATGAGCAGTTCTTC. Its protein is CASSRNWAKISGRYNEQFF. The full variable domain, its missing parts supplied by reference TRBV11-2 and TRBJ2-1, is EAGVAQSPRYKIIEKRQSVAFWCNPISGHATLYWYQQILGQGPKLLIQFQNNGVVDDSQLPKDRFSAERLKGVDSTLKIQPAKLEDSAVYLCASSRNWAKISGRYNEQFFGPGTRLTVL.

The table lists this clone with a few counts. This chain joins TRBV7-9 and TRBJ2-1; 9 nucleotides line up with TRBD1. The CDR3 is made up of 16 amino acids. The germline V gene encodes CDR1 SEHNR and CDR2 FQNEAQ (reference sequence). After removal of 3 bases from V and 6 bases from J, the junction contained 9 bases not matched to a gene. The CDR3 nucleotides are TGTGCCAGCAGCTTGGAGGGACAGGGAAAAGGCAATGAGCAGTTCTTC. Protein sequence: CASSLEGQGKGNEQFF.

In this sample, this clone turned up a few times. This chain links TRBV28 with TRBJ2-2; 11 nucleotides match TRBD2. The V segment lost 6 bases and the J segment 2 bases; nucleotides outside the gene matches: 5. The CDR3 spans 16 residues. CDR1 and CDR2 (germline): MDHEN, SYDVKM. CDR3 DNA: TGTGCCAGCAGACCGGGACTAGCGGTTAACACCGGGGAGCTGTTTTTT. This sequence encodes CASRPGLAVNTGELFF.